The clone carrying this T cell receptor beta chain was counted many times. Antigen unknown. This record belongs to a study of T-cell reconstitution after alpha-beta-depleted transplantation in children. The study, taken as a whole, reports: Surviving recipient T cells and thymic progenitors produced the high day-60 TCRbeta diversity seen in some patients. Several hundred expanded graft clones reportedly were the source of alpha-beta T cells about two months after transplant. Most T-cell counts and diversity one year after the transplant came from T cells that were newly produced.

With V trimmed by 0 bases and J by 2 bases, 13 bases remained unmatched. From germline, CDR1 is SGDLS and CDR2 YYNGEE. The CDR3 loop spans 18 amino acids. Preparation of the TCRbeta library involved a method that used unique molecular identifiers. In TCRdb, the PCR reads were re-called with MiXCR into one record per CDR3 protein. The repertoire consists of some 350,000 distinct CDR3 sequences, with 15% to 20% occurring once and the leading ten covering 35% to 50%. V and J are TRBV9 and TRBJ2-5; 7 nucleotides match TRBD2. The source material was PBMCs, mostly from graft donor cells, sampled 360 days after TCRalphabeta/CD19-depleted stem cell transplant. This TCR came from a male patient aged 2 to 10 who had a stem cell transplant for acute lymphoblastic leukemia, so the T cells may come from the graft donor. The CDR3 sequence is CASSVGLAGGGIQETQYF. CDR3 DNA sequence: TGTGCCAGCAGCGTAGGTCTCGCCGGGGGAGGGATTCAAGAGACCCAGTACTTC.